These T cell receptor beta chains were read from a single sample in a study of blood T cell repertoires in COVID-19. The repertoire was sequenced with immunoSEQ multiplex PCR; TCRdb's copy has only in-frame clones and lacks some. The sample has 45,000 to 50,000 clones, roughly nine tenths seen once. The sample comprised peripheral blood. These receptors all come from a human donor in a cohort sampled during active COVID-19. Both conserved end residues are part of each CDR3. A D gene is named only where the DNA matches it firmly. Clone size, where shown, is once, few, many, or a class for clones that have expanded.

CDR3 DNA: TGTGCCAGCAGTCTTACAGGGGGAACAGATACGCAGTATTTT
CDR3 protein: CASSLTGGTDTQYF
V gene: TRBV7-2
clone size: .
D gene: TRBD1
CDR3 length: 14
J gene: TRBJ2-3

CDR3 DNA: TGCGCCAGCAGCCAAGATAGGACAGGGGACAGGGAGACCCAGTACTTC
CDR3 protein: CASSQDRTGDRETQYF
V gene: TRBV4-1
clone size: few
D gene: TRBD1
CDR3 length: 16
J gene: TRBJ2-5

CDR3 DNA: TGTGCCAGCTCAGGGAGTTTCTCAGATACGCAGTATTTT
CDR3 protein: CASSGSFSDTQYF
V gene: TRBV18
clone size: .
D gene: .
CDR3 length: 13
J gene: TRBJ2-3

CDR3 DNA: TGTGCCAGCAGCCCCTCGTTGGCAGGGCATGAGCAGTTCTTC
CDR3 protein: CASSPSLAGHEQFF
V gene: TRBV11-2
clone size: .
D gene: .
CDR3 length: 14
J gene: TRBJ2-1

CDR3 DNA: TGTGCCAGCAGCCAAGCGGGCGGCGGGGGGGCGGGAGAGACCCAGTACTTC
CDR3 protein: CASSQAGGGGAGETQYF
V gene: TRBV4-2
clone size: .
D gene: TRBD2
CDR3 length: 17
J gene: TRBJ2-5

CDR3 DNA: TGTGCCAGCAGCTTGGGACAAACCACCTACGAGCAGTACTTC
CDR3 protein: CASSLGQTTYEQYF
V gene: TRBV5-4
clone size: .
D gene: .
CDR3 length: 14
J gene: TRBJ2-7

CDR3 DNA: TGCGCCAGCAGCCAAGACAGGGGGCGAAGATATGGCAATGAGCAGTTCTTC
CDR3 protein: CASSQDRGRRYGNEQFF
V gene: TRBV4-1
clone size: .
D gene: TRBD1
CDR3 length: 17
J gene: TRBJ2-1

CDR3 DNA: TGTGCCAGCAGCGTACACAGAGATTCACCCCTCCACTTT
CDR3 protein: CASSVHRDSPLHF
V gene: TRBV9
clone size: few
D gene: .
CDR3 length: 13
J gene: TRBJ1-6

CDR3 DNA: TGCAGCGCCAAGAATCTAGCGGGGGGAGCTGAGACCCAGTACTTC
CDR3 protein: CSAKNLAGGAETQYF
V gene: TRBV29-1
clone size: .
D gene: TRBD2
CDR3 length: 15
J gene: TRBJ2-5

CDR3 DNA: TGTGCCAGCAGTTTCAGGCAGGGAACTGAAGCTTTCTTT
CDR3 protein: CASSFRQGTEAFF
V gene: TRBV12-3/TRBV12-4
clone size: .
D gene: .
CDR3 length: 13
J gene: TRBJ1-1

CDR3 DNA: TGTGCCAGTAGTACCCGTGGCCCTGGGGCCAACGTCCTGACTTTC
CDR3 protein: CASSTRGPGANVLTF
V gene: TRBV19
clone size: .
D gene: .
CDR3 length: 15
J gene: TRBJ2-6

CDR3 DNA: TGTGCCAGCAGTTTAAAGGACAGTAAGCATTTT
CDR3 protein: CASSLKDSKHF
V gene: TRBV12-3/TRBV12-4
clone size: .
D gene: .
CDR3 length: 11
J gene: TRBJ1-5

CDR3 DNA: TGTGCCAGTAGTATACAGGGGACAGGAGGGTACGGCTACACCTTC
CDR3 protein: CASSIQGTGGYGYTF
V gene: TRBV19
clone size: once
D gene: TRBD1
CDR3 length: 15
J gene: TRBJ1-2

CDR3 DNA: TGTGCCAGCAGCTTAGCAGCGGGGATTTCCTACGAGCAGTACTTC
CDR3 protein: CASSLAAGISYEQYF
V gene: TRBV7-2
clone size: few
D gene: TRBD2
CDR3 length: 15
J gene: TRBJ2-7

CDR3 DNA: TGCGCCAGCAGCCCTCACAATGAGCAGTTCTTC
CDR3 protein: CASSPHNEQFF
V gene: TRBV5-1
clone size: .
D gene: .
CDR3 length: 11
J gene: TRBJ2-1

CDR3 DNA: TGTGCCAGCAGTCCCCGGACTAACACAGATACGCAGTATTTT
CDR3 protein: CASSPRTNTDTQYF
V gene: TRBV2
clone size: .
D gene: .
CDR3 length: 14
J gene: TRBJ2-3

CDR3 DNA: TGCGCCAGCAGCTTGGAGGGACTAGCGGGGAACACCGGGGAGCTGTTTTTT
CDR3 protein: CASSLEGLAGNTGELFF
V gene: TRBV5-1
clone size: .
D gene: TRBD2
CDR3 length: 17
J gene: TRBJ2-2

CDR3 DNA: TGTGCCAGCAGCCCCCCTTTGAACACTGAAGCTTTCTTT
CDR3 protein: CASSPPLNTEAFF
V gene: TRBV11-1
clone size: .
D gene: .
CDR3 length: 13
J gene: TRBJ1-1

CDR3 DNA: TGTGCCAGCAGCTTCTATCAGCCAGGGTATGAAAAACTGTTTTTT
CDR3 protein: CASSFYQPGYEKLFF
V gene: TRBV5-4
clone size: .
D gene: .
CDR3 length: 15
J gene: TRBJ1-4

CDR3 DNA: TGTGCCAGCAGCCCGACAGGGGTGGGCGAAAAACTGTTTTTT
CDR3 protein: CASSPTGVGEKLFF
V gene: TRBV9
clone size: .
D gene: TRBD1
CDR3 length: 14
J gene: TRBJ1-4

CDR3 DNA: TGCGCCAGCAGCCAAGGCAGGGGGAACACTGAAGCTTTCTTT
CDR3 protein: CASSQGRGNTEAFF
V gene: TRBV4-3
clone size: .
D gene: .
CDR3 length: 14
J gene: TRBJ1-1